This TCR beta chain was obtained from a study of blood T cell repertoires in COVID-19. With V trimmed by 3 bases and J by 4 bases, 11 bases remained unmatched. There are 18 residues in the CDR3. In germline, CDR1 is SGHRS, CDR2 YFSETQ. This clone was recorded once. Participants reported their clinical history, and cohort assignment relied on those reports. Original handling: Quantification of nucleated cells was approximated via reference gene primer amplification. The protocol was immunoSEQ multiplex PCR, while the TCRdb copy is restricted to in-frame clones and leaves out a portion. From that table come the V and J calls and clone size; the DNA was used to work out D and trimming. The sample yields roughly 330,000 clones, about nine tenths seen once.

The sample taken for sequencing was PBMCs or T cells enriched from blood (not recorded which). The receptor comes from a woman younger than 35 who had recovered from COVID-19. The chain joins TRBV5-1 to TRBJ2-7; 15 nucleotides agree with TRBD2. The CDR3 loop is CASSYAGLAGGSRYEQYF. As DNA, the CDR3 is TGCGCCAGCAGCTACGCGGGACTAGCGGGGGGTAGTAGGTACGAGCAGTACTTC.